This T cell receptor (beta chain) was found in a study of cytomegalovirus exposure and HLA in healthy donors. Study background: Around 77 million unique TCRs from HLA-typed donors made up an early data release.

Concerning this clone: The antigen is undetermined.

All donors participated as healthy donors of bone marrow. Whole-study results and caveats: The listing of some 170 TCR beta chains classed them as cytomegalovirus-associated. Reported findings show TCR beta sequences accurately forecast HLA-A and HLA-B alleles in most subjects.

V lost 1 base and J lost 6, with 12 bases in between. The CDR3 is 14 residues long. Germline V gene lookup returns CDR1 MGHRA and CDR2 YSYEKL. PCR was performed using 60 Vbeta and 13 Jbeta primers. This table comes from immunoSEQ multiplex PCR, and its TCRdb copy is limited to in-frame clones, with some not included. Recorded for this sample: 200,000 or so clones. The source material was PBMCs. V gene TRBV4-1 combines with J gene TRBJ1-2; maybe TRBD1 (5 bases). The receptor's source is a boy aged 10-17 years in good health and CMV-seronegative. The CDR3 loop is CASSQGVTGDGYTF. For the CDR3, the DNA is TGCGCCAGCAGCCAAGGGGTAACGGGGGATGGCTACACCTTC.